This passage covers 17 T cell receptor beta chains from one sample sequenced in a study of technical replicates of blood from four donors. Sequenced by immunoSEQ multiplex PCR; TCRdb stores in-frame clones only, minus some. The table has roughly 71,000 clones, roughly 92% seen once. The sample was T cells isolated from PBMCs. The receptors shown here come from a human donor in good health.

The chain recombines TRBV7-2 with TRBJ2-2; D possibly corresponds to TRBD2 (6 bases). The CDR3 has 15 residues. Germline CDR1 is SGHTA and CDR2 is FQGNSA. Trimming stripped 7 bases from V and 11 bases from J, with 23 bases between. CDR3 loop: CASISTPFSGHELFF. Written as DNA, the CDR3 is TGTGCCAGCATCTCCACCCCGTTTAGCGGTCATGAGCTGTTTTTT.

The chain carries TRBV27 and TRBJ1-1; a weak D match, TRBD1 (5 bases). V was shortened by 3 bases and J by 5 bases, with 13 bases between the two germline ends. CDR3 length: 14 residues. Germline CDR1 MNHEY, CDR2 SMNVEV (reference sequence). In DNA form, the CDR3 reads TGTGCCAGCAGTTTTGGGGGGGGGTTTACTGAAGCTTTCTTT. Translating gives CASSFGGGFTEAFF.

The chain recombines TRBV5-1 with TRBJ2-1; 8 bases fit TRBD2. V was pared by 4 bases and J by 6 bases, with 9 bases of the junction left unmatched. Germline-derived CDR1 and CDR2 are SGHRS and YFSETQ. This CDR3 is 15 amino acids long. The CDR3 spells CASSLKRERGNEQFF. The CDR3 DNA sequence: TGCGCCAGCAGCCTAAAGCGGGAGAGGGGCAATGAGCAGTTCTTC.

The rearrangement links TRBV10-3 to TRBJ1-2; 9 bases align to TRBD1. CDR1 and CDR2 from the germline V gene are ENHRY and SYGVKD. The CDR3 contains 12 residues. J was trimmed by 6 bases and V by 8 bases; bases with no gene match: 4. The CDR3 here is CAIRDRENGYTF. CDR3 nucleotide sequence: TGTGCCATCCGGGACAGGGAGAATGGCTACACCTTC.

For this clone: The junction differs from germline at one of its ends, possibly a read error. This rearrangement joins TRBV15 to TRBJ2-4; a possible D gene is TRBD2 (6 bases). The germline V gene encodes CDR1 LNHNV and CDR2 YYDKDF (reference sequence). The CDR3 consists of 15 residues. DNA for the CDR3: TGTGCCACCAGCAGAGAAGGAGGGTTTCCCCTCCTCGAGAACTTC. This translates into CATSREGGFPLLENF.

This clone was found a few times. This rearrangement joins TRBV21-1 to TRBJ2-2; TRBD1 is taken as the D call from the table, unchecked against the DNA. TRBV21-1 is recorded as a pseudogene. The CDR3 spans 13 residues. The CDR3 coding sequence is TGTGCCAAGGTAGACAGGGCCGCCGGGGAGCTGTTTTTT. It specifies CAKVDRAAGELFF.

The gene calls are TRBV7-8 and TRBJ1-1, with D unresolved. The CDR3 is 13 residues long. Looked up from germline, CDR1 is SGHVS and CDR2 is FQNEAQ. V lost 3 bases and J lost 7, with 12 bases in between. This CDR3 is CASSFEGGGEAFF. The CDR3 coding sequence is TGTGCCAGCAGCTTCGAAGGTGGCGGTGAAGCTTTCTTT.

This clone came up once. The chain couples TRBV19 to TRBJ2-2; D may be TRBD2 (6 bases). The germline V and J ends were trimmed by 8 bases and 5 bases, with 18 bases remaining between them. The germline V gene encodes CDR1 LNHDA and CDR2 SQIVND (reference sequence). The CDR3 sequence is 15 residues long. CDR3 region: CASEWGEASTGELFF. CDR3 bases: TGTGCCAGTGAATGGGGGGAGGCATCGACCGGGGAGCTGTTTTTT.

V usage is TRBV7-9 and J usage is TRBJ2-7; D remains unclear. V gave up 3 bases and J gave up 3 bases, with 18 bases separating them. The length of the CDR3 is 16 residues. The germline gives CDR1 SEHNR, CDR2 FQNEAQ (reference sequence). The CDR3 nucleotides are TGTGCCAGCAGCTTGGCCGACTTAGATAAGAACTACGAGCAGTACTTC. This translates into CASSLADLDKNYEQYF.

The chain links TRBV2 to TRBJ1-4; D remains ambiguous. Germline V gene lookup returns CDR1 SNHLY and CDR2 FYNNEI. The CDR3 length is 14 residues. Trimming left V 6 bases short and J 3 bases short, with 11 bases between. The CDR3 sequence is CASSGDTSNEKLFF. CDR3 bases: TGTGCCAGCAGCGGTGACACCTCTAATGAAAAACTGTTTTTT. Combining the CDR3 with reference TRBV2 and TRBJ1-4 gives the whole variable domain EPEVTQTPSHQVTQMGQEVILRCVPISNHLYFYWYRQILGQKVEFLVSFYNNEISEKSEIFDDQFSVERPDGSNFTLKIRSTKLEDSAMYFCASSGDTSNEKLFFGSGTQLSVL.

The V and J genes are TRBV5-1 and TRBJ1-4; 8 bases are shared with TRBD1. CDR3 length equals 16 residues. Trimming at V came to 2 bases and at J to 8 bases, leaving 11 bases not matched to a gene. Germline V gene data show CDR1 as SGHRS and CDR2 as YFSETQ. In DNA, the CDR3 is TGCGCCAGCAGCTTACTTCCACCGGGACAGGACGAAAAACTGTTTTTT. This gives the protein CASSLLPPGQDEKLFF.

The V gene is TRBV7-2, the J gene TRBJ2-5, with a weak D call TRBD2 (6 bases). CDR1 and CDR2 (germline): SGHTA, FQGNSA. V lost 5 bases to trimming and J lost 4 bases, with 20 bases between them. CDR3 length: 16 residues. The CDR3 DNA is TGTGCCAGCAGCAAAGGACTACCGACAACCGGAGAGACCCAGTACTTC. It encodes CASSKGLPTTGETQYF.

This clone was seen more than once but under ten times. The J gene is TRBJ2-6, the V gene TRBV9; D not certain. The CDR3 contains 19 residues. V gave up 6 bases and J gave up 0 bases, with 22 bases separating them. Germline values: CDR1 SGDLS, CDR2 YYNGEE. CDR3 in amino acids: CASTSNDPYTSSGANVLTF. In nucleotides, the CDR3 is TGTGCCAGCACCTCGAACGATCCCTATACCTCCTCTGGGGCCAACGTCCTGACTTTC.

This chain uses TRBV9 with TRBJ1-2, with 12 bases matching TRBD1. Germline CDR1 reads SGDLS; CDR2 reads YYNGEE. This CDR3 is 16 amino acids long. V shed 2 bases, J shed 6 bases, and the junction held 8 bases outside the gene matches. CDR3 DNA sequence: TGTGCCAGCAGCGTGGCCGGGACAGGGGGCGCGAATGGCTACACCTTC. Its protein product is CASSVAGTGGANGYTF.

The chain carries TRBV7-3 and TRBJ1-2; D gene uncertain. This CDR3 is built from 15 residues. V lost 0 bases to trimming and J lost 3 bases, with 11 bases between them. CDR1 is SGHTA, CDR2 FQGTGA, per germline. CDR3 sequence: CASSLTGYGDYGYTF. As DNA, the CDR3 is TGTGCCAGCAGCTTAACGGGGTACGGGGACTATGGCTACACCTTC.

The chain links TRBV5-1 to TRBJ2-2; 7 bases fit TRBD2. The V gene end was trimmed by 0 bases and the J gene end by 2 bases; junction bases not matched to a gene: 4. This CDR3 is built from 16 residues. Germline CDR1 and CDR2: SGHRS and YFSETQ. The chain's CDR3 is CASSLAASGNTGELFF. The CDR3 nucleotides read TGCGCCAGCAGCTTGGCGGCTAGCGGAAACACCGGGGAGCTGTTTTTT.

V gene TRBV7-8 combines with J gene TRBJ2-1; 8 nucleotides line up with TRBD2. The CDR3 extends over 16 amino acids. Germline CDR1 is SGHVS and CDR2 is FQNEAQ. Trimming cost V 2 bases and J 4 bases; bases outside gene matches: 7. The CDR3 nucleotides are TGTGCCAGCAGCTTACCCCGTTTAGCGGGATACAATGAGCAGTTCTTC. This encodes CASSLPRLAGYNEQFF.